These T cell receptor beta chains were read from a single sample in a study of Ad26.COV2.S vaccination and SARS-CoV-2 variants. The data were produced by immunoSEQ multiplex PCR, yet TCRdb's version contains in-frame clones alone and is incomplete. This table holds roughly 320,000 clones, just over 85% found once. Material: peripheral blood, obtained in a trial of Ad26.COV2.S vaccine versus placebo. The receptor source for this set is a person between 18 and 65 years old who received the Ad26.COV2.S COVID-19 vaccine or a placebo. Each CDR3 is given with its conserved first and last residue. Part of the rows lack a size; the others show once, few, many or a class for expanded clones.

TRBJ2-5	TRBV5-1	few	CASSPEAGLQTQYF
TRBJ1-2	TRBV9	NA	CASSRQGASDGYTF
TRBJ2-5	TRBV6-2/TRBV6-3	NA	CASSARSSGRAGETQYF
TRBJ2-2	TRBV7-6	NA	CASSLQGPPGELFF
TRBJ1-2	TRBV4-3	NA	CASRDEQGYYGYTF
TRBJ2-2	TRBV19	NA	CASSMILAGGSGELFF
TRBJ2-7	TRBV5-1	NA	CASSLGGVSVPYEQYF
TRBJ2-1	TRBV4-2	NA	CASSQPTGGGSYNEQFF
TRBJ2-1	TRBV9	NA	CASSVLAGDPRSSYNEQFF
TRBJ1-6	TRBV4-1	NA	CASSQGDSPLHF
TRBJ2-7	TRBV12-3/TRBV12-4	once	CAGDNEQYF
TRBJ1-2	TRBV19	NA	CASSIVQGYGYTF
TRBJ2-7	TRBV10-3	NA	CAISEGGGQSREQYF
TRBJ1-5	TRBV5-1	NA	CASSLYGDSNQPQHF
TRBJ1-2	TRBV5-1	NA	CASSFGAYGYTF
TRBJ1-3	TRBV30	NA	CAWSPTSRGNTIYF
TRBJ2-7	TRBV18	NA	CASSPGQGTYEQYF
TRBJ1-2	TRBV11-2	once	CASSVPRAVSYGYTF
TRBJ1-4	TRBV4-1	NA	CASSQRIQILNEKLFF
TRBJ2-5	TRBV2	NA	CASRRGGQETQYF
TRBJ2-1	TRBV5-6	NA	CASSLDLGLAVYNEQFF
TRBJ1-5	TRBV7-8	NA	CASSLVPGATNQPQHF
TRBJ2-7	TRBV10-3	NA	CAISESPLFYEQYF
TRBJ1-1	TRBV5-1	NA	CASSLDQSGNMNTEAFF
TRBJ1-2	TRBV5-1	NA	CASSPGQGVGYTF
TRBJ1-2	TRBV4-2	few	CASSQLGQGEGGYTF
TRBJ2-5	TRBV10-1	once	CASSESGRLETQYF
TRBJ2-3	TRBV5-6	NA	CASSLVGLVTDTQYF
TRBJ1-2	TRBV30	NA	CAWSVTPGIYGYTF
TRBJ1-2	TRBV28	NA	CASSRDRDINYGYTF
TRBJ2-7	TRBV2	NA	CASRGGVEVYEQYF
TRBJ1-1	TRBV7-2	NA	CASSPRQGNTEAFF
TRBJ1-2	TRBV6-5	once	CATGPDNYGYTF
TRBJ2-1	TRBV5-1	NA	CASSGSDRGLGEQFF
TRBJ2-7	TRBV6-6	NA	CASSSGAGGIYEQYF
TRBJ2-7	TRBV14	NA	CASSQASYEQYF
TRBJ1-1	TRBV18	NA	CASSFTGQGANTEAFF
TRBJ1-4	TRBV19	NA	CASSIGEKLFF
TRBJ1-1	TRBV7-3	NA	CASSYERNTEAFF
TRBJ1-5	TRBV7-9	few	CASSKDRGSNVGNQPQHF
TRBJ1-6	TRBV7-2	NA	CASSLTQGAYNSPLHF
TRBJ2-7	TRBV15	NA	CATSKQDTYEQYF
TRBJ1-1	TRBV30	NA	CAWSYDRGITEAFF
TRBJ2-7	TRBV25-1	once	CASSEYRTSGAYKQYF
TRBJ1-2	TRBV5-1	few	CASSLDTYYGYTF